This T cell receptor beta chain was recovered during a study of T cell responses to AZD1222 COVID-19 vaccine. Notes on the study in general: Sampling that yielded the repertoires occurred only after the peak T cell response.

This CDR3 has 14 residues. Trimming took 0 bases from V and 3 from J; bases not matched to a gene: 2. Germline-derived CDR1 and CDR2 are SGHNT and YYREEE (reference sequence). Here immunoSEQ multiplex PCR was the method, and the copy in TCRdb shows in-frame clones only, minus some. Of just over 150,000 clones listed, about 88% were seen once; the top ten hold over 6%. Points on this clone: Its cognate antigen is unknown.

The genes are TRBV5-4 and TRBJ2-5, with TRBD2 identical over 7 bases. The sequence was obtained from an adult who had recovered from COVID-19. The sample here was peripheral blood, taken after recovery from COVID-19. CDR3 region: CASSLAAGEETQYF. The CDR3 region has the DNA TGTGCCAGCAGCTTGGCGGCGGGGGAAGAGACCCAGTACTTC.